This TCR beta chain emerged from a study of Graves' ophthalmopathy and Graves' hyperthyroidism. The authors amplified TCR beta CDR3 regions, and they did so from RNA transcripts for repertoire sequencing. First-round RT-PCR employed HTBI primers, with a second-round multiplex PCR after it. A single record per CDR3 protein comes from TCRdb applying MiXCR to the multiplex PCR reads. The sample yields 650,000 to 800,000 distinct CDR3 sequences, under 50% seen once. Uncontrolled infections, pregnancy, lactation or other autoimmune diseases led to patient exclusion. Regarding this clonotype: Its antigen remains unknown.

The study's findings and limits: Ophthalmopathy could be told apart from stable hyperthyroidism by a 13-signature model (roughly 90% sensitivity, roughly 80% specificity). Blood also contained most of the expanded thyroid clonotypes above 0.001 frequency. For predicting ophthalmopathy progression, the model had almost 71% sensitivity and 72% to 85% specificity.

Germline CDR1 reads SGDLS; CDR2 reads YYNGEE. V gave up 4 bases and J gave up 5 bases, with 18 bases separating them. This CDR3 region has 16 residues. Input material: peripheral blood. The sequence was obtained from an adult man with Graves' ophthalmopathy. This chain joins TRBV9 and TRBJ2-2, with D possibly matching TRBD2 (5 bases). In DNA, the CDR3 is TGTGCCAGCAGCCAAGATTTCGGGGTGTTAACCGGGGAGCTGTTTTTT. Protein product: CASSQDFGVLTGELFF. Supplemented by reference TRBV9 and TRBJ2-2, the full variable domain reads DSGVTQTPKHLITATGQRVTLRCSPRSGDLSVYWYQQSLDQGLQFLIQYYNGEERAKGNILERFSAQQFPDLHSELNLSSLELGDSALYFCASSQDFGVLTGELFFGEGSRLTVL.